This T cell receptor (beta chain) was documented in a study of beta chain features in type 1 diabetes. General study findings and limits: A moderate, significant TCRB CDR3 shortening appeared in type 1 diabetes across four CD4+ subsets.

Expressed TCRB transcripts were sequenced after all isolated RNA was converted to cDNA. The assay was immunoSEQ multiplex PCR, and TCRdb's table has in-frame clones only and misses some. The data hold 50,000 to 55,000 clones, with just under 65% observed a single time. Concerning this clone: As yet, its antigen is unknown.

Sorted populations were all over 95% pure. Trimming stripped 5 bases from V and 10 bases from J, with 17 bases between. CDR1 is SGHTA and CDR2 is FQGNSA in the germline V gene. The CDR3 totals 14 residues. The receptor was derived from a woman in her thirties with type 1 diabetes. The chain couples TRBV7-2 to TRBJ1-4; weak D call: TRBD1 (6 bases). Sequencing was done on a sample of stem cell memory CD4+ T cells from blood. CDR3 sequence: CASSAGVGIGKLFF. The CDR3 DNA is TGTGCCAGCAGCGCAGGGGTGGGTATAGGAAAACTGTTTTTT.